The 30 T cell receptor beta chains below were found in one sample sequenced in a study of control samples from healthy donors and cancer patients. Libraries were prepared by immunoSEQ multiplex PCR; TCRdb keeps only in-frame clonotypes and omits some of them. The sample yields about 170,000 clones, around nine tenths seen once. The sequenced sample was blood. These receptors originate from a man younger than 40 in good health.

This chain uses TRBV3-1 (or the pseudogene TRBV3-2) with TRBJ2-2; D might be TRBD1 or TRBD2, each matching 6 bases. The length of the CDR3 is 15 residues. Germline V gene sequence: CDR1 LGHDT, CDR2 YNNKEL (reference sequence). V was cut by 5 bases and J by 7 bases, with 17 bases left in between. Here the CDR3 DNA reads TGTGCCAGCAGCAGAACTACGGGGGCCCACGGGGAGCTGTTTTTT. It is translated as CASSRTTGAHGELFF.

CDR3 sequence: CATSRRVGRLYEQYF. The CDR3 DNA follows: TGTGCTACCTCGAGGCGCGTTGGCAGACTGTACGAGCAGTACTTC. J is TRBJ2-7 and V is TRBV12-5; D unresolved. The CDR3 sequence is 15 residues long. Germline V gene sequence: CDR1 LGHNT, CDR2 FRNRAP. Trimming shortened V by 10 bases and J by 4 bases, and 23 bases separated the two germline ends.

The rearrangement uses TRBV11-1 and TRBJ2-1; the match to TRBD2 covers 8 bases. Germline assignment: CDR1 SGHAT and CDR2 FQDESV (reference sequence). V lost 4 bases, J lost 6 bases, and 5 bases stayed unmatched. There are 14 residues in the CDR3. The CDR3 region is CASSSGGPVNEQFF. The CDR3 DNA is TGTGCCAGCAGCTCGGGAGGGCCGGTCAATGAGCAGTTCTTC.

V is TRBV5-6 and J is TRBJ1-4, with TRBD1 as a possible D gene (6 bases). Germline assignment: CDR1 SGHDT and CDR2 YYEEEE. Trimming took off 2 bases at V and 0 bases at J, with 14 bases between the two ends. The CDR3 has 17 residues. The CDR3 nucleotides read TGTGCCAGCAGCTTCCGAGGGGGATATGCAACTAATGAAAAACTGTTTTTT. Its translation is CASSFRGGYATNEKLFF.

The chain links TRBV30 to TRBJ1-5; TRBD1 matches at 8 bases. CDR1 and CDR2 from the germline V gene are GTSNPN and SVGIG (reference sequence). CDR3 length equals 13 residues. Trimming cost V 2 bases and J 4 bases; bases outside gene matches: 1. In DNA, the CDR3 is TGTGCCTGGAGTAACAGGGGGAATCAGCCCCAGCATTTT. It is translated as CAWSNRGNQPQHF.

In nucleotides, the CDR3 is TGTGCCAGCAGCCCTACCGGGGGAACTAACAATGAGCAGTTCTTC. Translating it yields CASSPTGGTNNEQFF. The genes are TRBV9 and TRBJ2-1; possibly TRBD2 for D (6 bases). Trimming left V 4 bases short and J 5 bases short, with 16 bases between. The CDR3 is 15 residues long. The V gene's germline CDR1 is SGDLS and CDR2 YYNGEE.

The rearrangement joins TRBV19 to TRBJ2-3; maybe TRBD2 (5 bases). Trimming stripped 3 bases from V and 4 bases from J, with 8 bases between. The CDR3 is 13 amino acids. Germline values: CDR1 LNHDA, CDR2 SQIVND (reference sequence). CDR3 in DNA: TGTGCCAGTAGTATGGGGAGCTCAGATACGCAGTATTTT. This codes for CASSMGSSDTQYF.

J is TRBJ1-5 and V is TRBV2; 9 bases match TRBD1. V lost 6 bases and J lost 7; bases outside the gene matches: 7. Looked up from germline, CDR1 is SNHLY and CDR2 is FYNNEI. The CDR3 consists of 14 residues. The CDR3 DNA is TGTGCCAGCAGCTGGGGACAGGGAGAACAGCCCCAGCATTTT. This gives the protein CASSWGQGEQPQHF.

This chain uses TRBV4-2 with TRBJ1-1; no clear D gene. CDR3 size: 18 residues. From germline, CDR1 is LGHNA and CDR2 YNFKEQ. Trimming took 1 base from V and 8 from J, leaving 26 bases between them. In nucleotides, the CDR3 is TGTGCCAGCAGCCAAGGTAACCTTGGGTTGGACGGCCTGACCGAAGCTTTCTTT. Translation: CASSQGNLGLDGLTEAFF.

The V and J genes are TRBV5-1 and TRBJ2-3; no reliable D call. The CDR3 consists of 15 residues. V was trimmed by 1 base and J by 3 bases, leaving 12 bases between them. Germline-derived CDR1 and CDR2 are SGHRS and YFSETQ. This CDR3 reads CASSLPQETTDTQYF. In nucleotides, the CDR3 is TGCGCCAGCAGCTTGCCCCAGGAAACTACAGATACGCAGTATTTT.

The chain combines TRBV7-9 with TRBJ1-5; TRBD1 agrees at 7 bases. The CDR3 runs 15 residues. CDR1 is SEHNR and CDR2 is FQNEAQ in the germline V gene (reference sequence). V trimming: 1 base; J trimming: 5 bases; junction bases outside the gene matches: 5. The CDR3 here is CASSLDGDRYQPQHF. The CDR3 nucleotides are TGTGCCAGCAGCTTAGACGGGGACAGATATCAGCCCCAGCATTTT.

The V gene is TRBV30, the J gene TRBJ2-1; perhaps TRBD2 as D (6 bases). The length of the CDR3 is 13 residues. Germline values: CDR1 GTSNPN, CDR2 SVGIG (reference sequence). V was pared by 7 bases and J by 5 bases, with 15 bases between. The CDR3 nucleotides are TGTGCCTCTACCGCGGGGCAAAACAATGAGCAGTTCTTC. As protein: CASTAGQNNEQFF. Full variable domain (rest looked up from reference TRBV30 and TRBJ2-1): SQTIHQWPATLVQPVGSPLSLECTVEGTSNPNLYWYRQAAGRGLQLLFYSVGIGQISSEVPQNLSASRPQDRQFILSSKKLLLSDSGFYLCASTAGQNNEQFFGPGTRLTVL.

V gene TRBV7-9 combines with J gene TRBJ2-1, with D perhaps matching TRBD1 or TRBD2 (5 bases each). CDR1 is SEHNR and CDR2 is FQNEAQ in the germline V gene (reference sequence). The CDR3 sequence is 15 residues long. Trimming shortened V by 0 bases and J by 4 bases, and 10 bases separated the two germline ends. The CDR3 DNA reads as TGTGCCAGCAGCTTAGCAGGGACCTTGTACAATGAGCAGTTCTTC. It is translated as CASSLAGTLYNEQFF.

This chain connects TRBV28 to TRBJ1-5; no definite D call. V was pared by 3 bases and J by 2 bases, with 14 bases between. Germline lookup yields CDR1 MDHEN and CDR2 SYDVKM. This CDR3 contains 16 residues. Here the CDR3 reads CASSFRPRVGNQPQHF. The CDR3 region has the DNA TGTGCCAGCAGTTTCCGTCCCCGGGTCGGCAATCAGCCCCAGCATTTT.

This clone was recorded a few times. Additional DNA sequences in this sample encode the identical CDR3. For the CDR3, the DNA is TGTGCCAGCAGTTTTGGGTACGAGCAGTACTTC. Residues: CASSFGYEQYF. The V gene is TRBV12-3 or TRBV12-4, the J gene TRBJ2-7, with D unresolved. CDR3 size: 11 residues. Trimming pared 3 bases from V and 4 bases from J, leaving 4 bases between.

The chain joins TRBV2 to TRBJ2-1; 8 nucleotides agree with TRBD2. Germline values: CDR1 SNHLY, CDR2 FYNNEI. The CDR3 has 11 amino acids. V lost 8 bases, J lost 13 bases, and 7 bases stayed unmatched. The CDR3 sequence is CASRGGATQFF. The CDR3 DNA sequence: TGTGCCAGCCGGGGGGGAGCCACACAGTTCTTC.

This clone occurred many times. The chain employs TRBV7-3 and TRBJ2-7; 7 positions agree with TRBD1. This CDR3 has 14 residues. The V and J ends lost 8 bases and 6 bases, in that order; junction bases with no gene match: 13. The germline V gene encodes CDR1 SGHTA and CDR2 FQGTGA. The CDR3 DNA sequence: TGTGCCAGCGCCTTCGGGACAGCCGGCTCCGAGCAGTACTTC. Translation: CASAFGTAGSEQYF. The variable domain in full, with the rest retrieved from reference TRBV7-3 and TRBJ2-7, is GAGVSQTPSNKVTEKGKYVELRCDPISGHTALYWYRQSLGQGPEFLIYFQGTGAADDSGLPNDRFFAVRPEGSVSTLKIQRTERGDSAVYLCASAFGTAGSEQYFGPGTRLTVT.

Comments on this clone: Other DNA sequences from this sample encode an identical CDR3 as well. The chain links TRBV6-5 to TRBJ1-4; D is ambiguous. The CDR3 sequence is 13 residues long. V was clipped by 0 bases and J by 8 bases, with 7 bases between them. The germline V gene has CDR1 MNHEY and CDR2 SVGAGI. The CDR3 DNA is TGTGCCAGCAGTTACTCGATTCGAGAAAAACTGTTTTTT. Its protein product is CASSYSIREKLFF.

The J gene is TRBJ2-1, the V gene TRBV6-5; possible D gene TRBD1, 6 bases. This CDR3 has 15 residues. Trimming stripped 4 bases from V and 3 bases from J, with 13 bases between. Germline values: CDR1 MNHEY, CDR2 SVGAGI. CDR3 amino acids: CASSSVQGFYNEQFF. The CDR3 region has the DNA TGTGCCAGCAGTTCAGTACAGGGATTCTACAATGAGCAGTTCTTC.

The rearrangement uses TRBV28 and TRBJ2-1; 8 bases are shared with TRBD2. The germline CDR1 and CDR2 sequences are MDHEN and SYDVKM. Losses at the gene ends were 7 bases for V and 0 bases for J; bases not matched to a gene: 8. The CDR3 runs to 16 residues. The CDR3 nucleotides are TGTGCCAGCACGGGGGGGGCGGCTAGCTCCTACAATGAGCAGTTCTTC. Translation: CASTGGAASSYNEQFF.

The V gene is TRBV7-3, the J gene TRBJ1-1, with D unresolved. The CDR3 has 13 amino acids. The V end was cut by 4 bases, the J end by 2 bases, with 8 bases between. Germline V gene sequence: CDR1 SGHTA, CDR2 FQGTGA. The CDR3 protein is CASSSSQNTEAFF. The CDR3 DNA follows: TGTGCCAGCAGCTCGAGCCAAAACACTGAAGCTTTCTTT.

Of note for this clone: The same CDR3 can be traced to other DNA sequences in this sample. The J gene is TRBJ2-2, the V gene TRBV5-1; perhaps TRBD1 as D (6 bases). Germline CDR1 reads SGHRS; CDR2 reads YFSETQ. The CDR3 is made up of 13 amino acids. Trimming removed 0 bases at V and 6 bases at J, with 6 bases between. The CDR3 coding sequence is TGCGCCAGCAGCTTGGAGGGGGCCGGGGAGCTGTTTTTT. This encodes CASSLEGAGELFF.

The rearrangement joins TRBV27 to TRBJ2-7, with 9 bases fitting TRBD1. Germline values: CDR1 MNHEY, CDR2 SMNVEV (reference sequence). This CDR3 contains 17 residues. The junction had 18 bases not matched to a gene; V was cut back by 5 bases and J by 7 bases. The DNA for the CDR3 is TGTGCCAGCAGTCCCCCCCCACAGGGGGCCCCTTTAGAGGAGCAGTACTTC. This codes for CASSPPPQGAPLEEQYF.

This chain joins TRBV29-1 and TRBJ2-7, with 7 bases fitting TRBD2. There are 12 residues in the CDR3. Germline values: CDR1 SQVTM, CDR2 ANQGSEA. The J segment lost 3 bases and the V segment lost 4 bases, leaving 3 bases of the junction unmatched. The CDR3 sequence is CSVVLADYEQYF. CDR3 coding DNA: TGCAGCGTTGTGCTAGCGGACTACGAGCAGTACTTC.

V usage is TRBV10-3 and J usage is TRBJ1-3; the match to TRBD1 covers 7 bases. In germline, CDR1 is ENHRY, CDR2 SYGVKD. This CDR3 contains 15 residues. The junction had 5 bases not matched to a gene; V was cut back by 4 bases and J by 2 bases. CDR3 DNA sequence: TGTGCCATCAGTGGACAGGGAGGGACTGGAAACACCATATATTTT. It encodes CAISGQGGTGNTIYF.

The genes are TRBV9 and TRBJ2-1; 9 bases line up with TRBD2. V was clipped by 4 bases and J by 8 bases; unmatched bases: 7. Per germline, CDR1 SGDLS and CDR2 YYNGEE. This CDR3 comprises 14 residues. The CDR3 DNA follows: TGTGCCAGCAGCCCCGGGACTAGCTGGTATGAGCAGTTCTTC. It encodes CASSPGTSWYEQFF.

The rearrangement links TRBV30 to TRBJ1-2, with D perhaps TRBD1 (6 bases). The CDR3 covers 15 residues. Trimming removed 3 bases at V and 0 bases at J, with 14 bases between. Germline-derived CDR1 and CDR2 are GTSNPN and SVGIG (reference sequence). CDR3 in DNA: TGTGCCTGGAGCCGGGGGCCCCTAGCTAACTATGGCTACACCTTC. The encoded protein is CAWSRGPLANYGYTF.

This chain links TRBV11-2 with TRBJ2-2; D possibly corresponds to TRBD2 (5 bases). CDR1 SGHAT and CDR2 FQNNGV come from the germline V gene. The CDR3 is 11 residues long. V dropped 6 bases and J dropped 7 bases, with 6 bases sitting between them. CDR3 nucleotides: TGTGCCAGCAGGGAGGTCGGGGAGCTGTTTTTT. Encoded protein: CASREVGELFF. Looking up the rest from reference TRBV11-2 and TRBJ2-2 gives the full variable domain: EAGVAQSPRYKIIEKRQSVAFWCNPISGHATLYWYQQILGQGPKLLIQFQNNGVVDDSQLPKDRFSAERLKGVDSTLKIQPAKLEDSAVYLCASREVGELFFGEGSRLTVL.

V is TRBV7-2 and J is TRBJ1-2, with D unresolved. Trimming left V 1 base short and J 2 bases short, with 8 bases between. The germline CDR1 and CDR2 sequences are SGHTA and FQGNSA. The CDR3 sequence is 14 residues long. The CDR3 bases are TGTGCCAGCAGCTTAGATGCAGCGAACTATGGCTACACCTTC. Its protein product is CASSLDAANYGYTF.

In this sample, this clone turned up once. V and J are TRBV11-3 and TRBJ1-4; tentative D call: TRBD1 (5 bases). The CDR3 spans 20 residues. V was clipped by 1 base and J by 0 bases, with 21 bases between them. Germline V lookup: CDR1 SGHNT, CDR2 YENEEA. CDR3 sequence: CASSLALAGSTIATNEKLFF. The CDR3 DNA is TGTGCCAGCAGCTTAGCGTTAGCAGGGTCCACCATTGCAACTAATGAAAAACTGTTTTTT.